The rows below give T cell receptor beta chains drawn from one sample of a study of blood T cell repertoires in COVID-19. Some clones are missing from TCRdb's copy, which holds only in-frame ones; the method was immunoSEQ multiplex PCR. The table lists about 81,000 clones, 88% of them singletons. Sequenced sample: peripheral blood. All receptors derive from a man aged 70-80 years with acute or convalescent COVID-19. Both conserved end residues are part of each CDR3. D genes are given only for firm matches. The size entry is marked missing in some rows and otherwise reads once, few, many or a size class.

>TRBJ2-1|TRBD2|NA|TRBV6-6
TGTGCCAGCAGCCCCCGGACTAGCGGCTACAATGAGCAGTTCTTC
CASSPRTSGYNEQFF
>TRBJ2-3|NA|NA|TRBV11-2
TGTGCCAGCAGCTTATCAGGGGCGGCCGGGAATACGCAGTATTTT
CASSLSGAAGNTQYF
>TRBJ2-7|TRBD2|once|TRBV2
TGTGCCAGCAGTGAAGCTAGCGGGAGTTACGAGCAGTACTTC
CASSEASGSYEQYF
>TRBJ1-2|NA|NA|TRBV9
TGTGCCAGCAGCACCCACAGTTGGCCGCATATGAGCTACACCTTC
CASSTHSWPHMSYTF
>TRBJ2-1|TRBD2|NA|TRBV19
TGTGCCAGTAGTACCGAGGGACTAGCGGGGGGGACCTCCTACAATGAGCAGTTCTTC
CASSTEGLAGGTSYNEQFF
>TRBJ1-6|NA|NA|TRBV9
TGTGCCAGCAGCGTAGGTCTGGGAGGAAATTCACCCCTCCACTTT
CASSVGLGGNSPLHF
>TRBJ1-4|TRBD1|NA|TRBV19
TGTGCCAGTAGTCTGTGGGACAGGGGGCCACCGCCGTACGAAAAACTGTTTTTT
CASSLWDRGPPPYEKLFF
>TRBJ2-7|TRBD2|once|TRBV7-2
TGTGCCAGCAGCTTACGGCTAGCGGGCAGTCTCCGATATGAGCTGTACTTC
CASSLRLAGSLRYELYF
>TRBJ2-3|NA|NA|TRBV28
TGTGCCAGCAGTGAGGACTTTACAGATACGCAGTATTTT
CASSEDFTDTQYF
>TRBJ1-2|TRBD1|few|TRBV6-2/TRBV6-3
TGTGCCAGCAGTGGCGGGACAGTTGGGATCTATGGCTACACCTTC
CASSGGTVGIYGYTF
>TRBJ2-1|TRBD2|once|TRBV18
TGTGCCAGCTGGAGCGGGAATCGCGGCAATGAGCAGTTCTTC
CASWSGNRGNEQFF
>TRBJ2-7|TRBD1|NA|TRBV27
TGTGCCAGCAGTTTATCCGGGACAGGTCGGGGGGAGCAGTACTTC
CASSLSGTGRGEQYF
>TRBJ2-7|NA|few|TRBV4-2
TGTGCCAGCAGCCAAGAAGTGTTGGCGGGCCGCTCCTACGAGCAGTACTTC
CASSQEVLAGRSYEQYF
>TRBJ2-3|TRBD1|NA|TRBV5-4
TGTGCCAGCAGCTTGGAACCGGCAGGGGGCTTGACAGATACGCAGTATTTT
CASSLEPAGGLTDTQYF
>TRBJ1-3|TRBD1|few|TRBV7-6
TGTGCCAGCAGCTTATCCCTAAGGGGGCAGGGTACTGGAAACACCATATATTTT
CASSLSLRGQGTGNTIYF
>TRBJ1-1|NA|NA|TRBV18
TGTGCCAGCTCACCAATGGAGGCCACTGAAGCTTTCTTT
CASSPMEATEAFF
>TRBJ1-1|NA|once|TRBV23-1
TGCGCCAGCAACAGGCCCCCCTTCGAACCGAACACTGAAGCTTTCTTT
CASNRPPFEPNTEAFF
>TRBJ2-1|NA|NA|TRBV28
TGTGCCAGCAGTTCTTACGAGGACAATGAGCAGTTCTTC
CASSSYEDNEQFF
>TRBJ2-7|TRBD1|NA|TRBV27
TGTGCCAGCAGTTTATCTAGGACAGGCCTTACCTACGAGCAGTACTTC
CASSLSRTGLTYEQYF
>TRBJ2-5|TRBD2|NA|TRBV7-2
TGTGCCAGCAGCCCCTGGGGCGGGGGGTCCAAAGAGACCCAGTACTTC
CASSPWGGGSKETQYF
>TRBJ1-4|TRBD1|NA|TRBV28
TGTGCCAGCAGCCCCCCGACAGGGGGATGGGAAAAACTGTTTTTT
CASSPPTGGWEKLFF
>TRBJ1-3|TRBD1|NA|TRBV5-1
TGCGCCAGCAGCTTGGGACAGGGCCTCTTCTCTGGAAACACCATATATTTT
CASSLGQGLFSGNTIYF
>TRBJ2-7|NA|few|TRBV30
TGTGCCTGCCAGACTGGACCCGAAGGGAGCCAGGGAGGTGACTACGAGCAGTACTTC
CACQTGPEGSQGGDYEQYF
>TRBJ2-5|NA|NA|TRBV29-1
TGCAGCGCCCCCGGCCGGGACTTC
CSAPGRDF
>TRBJ2-3|TRBD2|NA|TRBV3-1/TRBV3-2
TGTGCCAGCAGCCAAGATCTGAGCGGGGGGTCAGATACGCAGTATTTT
CASSQDLSGGSDTQYF
>TRBJ2-5|TRBD1|NA|TRBV3-1/TRBV3-2
TGTGCCAGCAGCCAACTGGGACAGGGGGGTGGAGAGACCCAGTACTTC
CASSQLGQGGGETQYF
>TRBJ2-1|TRBD1|NA|TRBV7-7
TGTGCTAGCAGCACACAGGGGTTTGGCAATGAGCAGTTCTTC
CASSTQGFGNEQFF
>TRBJ2-2|TRBD2|NA|TRBV24-1
TGTGCCACCAGTGATGCCGGGGGGGGCCGGGGTTGGAACACCGGGGAGCTGTTTTTT
CATSDAGGGRGWNTGELFF
>TRBJ1-1|NA|NA|TRBV6-5
TGTGCCAGCAGTTTACTACAGGGAGTCAACACTGAAGCTTTCTTT
CASSLLQGVNTEAFF
>TRBJ2-6|TRBD1|NA|TRBV4-1
TGCGCCAGCAGCCAAGCCGGGACAGGACCCTCTGGGGCCAACGTCCTGACTTTC
CASSQAGTGPSGANVLTF
>TRBJ1-6|NA|few|TRBV4-1
TGCGCCAGCAGTCCTTCCGCAGGTCGTAATTCACCCCTCCACTTT
CASSPSAGRNSPLHF
>TRBJ2-5|TRBD2|NA|TRBV28
TGTGCCAGCAGTCCCGCCGGGGGGGCGGAGACCCAGTACTTC
CASSPAGGAETQYF
>TRBJ1-1|TRBD1|NA|TRBV29-1
TGCAGCGTTGTAGGACAGGTCGAGACTGAAGCTTTCTTT
CSVVGQVETEAFF
>TRBJ2-1|TRBD2|NA|TRBV6-2/TRBV6-3
TGTGCCAGCAGTCAGTCTAGCGGGAGGGTCTACAATGAGCAGTTCTTC
CASSQSSGRVYNEQFF
>TRBJ1-2|NA|NA|TRBV4-3
TGCGCCAGCAGCCAAGATCTTCCCCTAGCGCGTGGCTACACCTTC
CASSQDLPLARGYTF
>TRBJ2-5|NA|NA|TRBV9
TGTGCCAGCAGCGTAGAGCCGGGGGAACAAGAGACCCAGTACTTC
CASSVEPGEQETQYF
>TRBJ2-7|NA|once|TRBV6-6
TGTGCCAGCAGTTCGTCCGGGACAAAATCCTACGAGCAGTACTTC
CASSSSGTKSYEQYF
>TRBJ1-1|NA|NA|TRBV6-4
TGTGCCAGCAGCACAGAGCCTTACACTGAAGCTTTCTTT
CASSTEPYTEAFF
>TRBJ2-3|TRBD1|NA|TRBV24-1
TGTGCCACCAGTGATTTTTCCCGGGACAGGGCCCCAGATACGCAGTATTTT
CATSDFSRDRAPDTQYF
>TRBJ2-7|TRBD1|NA|TRBV2
TGTGCCAGCAGTGAACGGCAGGGGGCTTCCGAGCAGTACTTC
CASSERQGASEQYF
>TRBJ1-3|NA|NA|TRBV12-3/TRBV12-4
TGTGCCAGCAGTTTGGGCTTAAACACCATATATTTT
CASSLGLNTIYF
>TRBJ1-5|NA|NA|TRBV28
TGTGCCAGCAGTTTAGGGCAGGGAAACAATCAGCCCCAGCATTTT
CASSLGQGNNQPQHF
>TRBJ1-1|NA|NA|TRBV3-1/TRBV3-2
TGTGCCAGCAGCCAAGGACAGGTGAACACTGAAGCTTTCTTT
CASSQGQVNTEAFF
>TRBJ1-1|NA|NA|TRBV19
TGTGCCAGTAGTATGTGGTCAGGCACTGAAGCTTTCTTT
CASSMWSGTEAFF
>TRBJ1-1|NA|NA|TRBV5-6
TGTGCCAGCAGCTTGATGGGAGCAGAAGCTTTCTTT
CASSLMGAEAFF
>TRBJ2-5|TRBD2|NA|TRBV5-1
TGCGCCAGCAGCTTGGGACAACTAGCGGGGGGGCAAGAGACCCAGTACTTC
CASSLGQLAGGQETQYF
>TRBJ1-2|NA|NA|TRBV24-1
TGTGCCACCAGTGACCCGACACACGGCTACACCTTC
CATSDPTHGYTF
>TRBJ2-7|NA|NA|TRBV2
TGTGCCAGCAGTGAAGCGTCAGGGCTAGTCTACGAGCAGTACTTC
CASSEASGLVYEQYF
>TRBJ2-1|TRBD1|NA|TRBV24-1
TGTGCCACCAGCCTGACAGGGCCTAGTAACAATGAGCAGTTCTTC
CATSLTGPSNNEQFF
>TRBJ1-1|TRBD1|NA|TRBV2
TGTGCCAGCAGTTCCCCGGGACAGATTCTTTTGAACACTGAAGCTTTCTTT
CASSSPGQILLNTEAFF
>TRBJ1-2|TRBD1|NA|TRBV28
TGTGCCAGCAGCCTTAACAGGGGGCAAGGCTACACCTTC
CASSLNRGQGYTF
>TRBJ1-5|NA|NA|TRBV28
TGTGCCAGCAGTTCCATGGACAGCCACTATAGCAATCAGCCCCAGCATTTT
CASSSMDSHYSNQPQHF
>TRBJ2-7|TRBD1|few|TRBV27
TGTGCCAGCAGTAGACGACAGGGACCGGAGCAGTACTTC
CASSRRQGPEQYF
>TRBJ2-2|NA|NA|TRBV4-1
TGCGCCAGCAGCCAAGATGAGGTGGGGGAGCTGTTTTTT
CASSQDEVGELFF